These 18 T cell receptor beta chains originate from one sample sequenced in a study of CD8 T cells in ankylosing spondylitis. TCRdb analysed the 5' RACE reads with MiXCR anew, one entry per CDR3 protein. The sample records some 8,600 distinct CDR3 sequences, under 5% being singletons. Sequencing used blood, either unsorted or a sorted T cell fraction (not recorded which). These receptors came from a female donor with ankylosing spondylitis or in good health (not recorded which).

In its sample, this clonotype ranks as medium-sized. The chain has TRBV9 and TRBJ1-1; 10 nucleotides align to TRBD1. This CDR3 region has 14 residues. The V and J ends lost 0 bases and 4 bases, in that order; junction bases with no gene match: 0. Per the germline V gene, CDR1 is SGDLS and CDR2 is YYNGEE. CDR3 sequence: CASSVGTGGTEAFF. The DNA for the CDR3 is TGTGCCAGCAGCGTAGGGACAGGGGGCACTGAAGCTTTCTTT.

This clonotype was observed many times. The rearrangement joins TRBV9 to TRBJ2-3; D gene ambiguous. The CDR3 sequence is 13 residues long. Trimming took 0 bases from V and 6 from J, leaving 8 bases between them. CDR1 and CDR2 (germline): SGDLS, YYNGEE. CDR3 loop: CASSVEGSDTQYF. The CDR3 DNA follows: TGTGCCAGCAGCGTAGAAGGGTCGGATACGCAGTATTTT.

This clonotype was recorded at least ten times. The V gene is TRBV9, the J gene TRBJ2-1; TRBD1 matches at 9 bases. V lost 3 bases, J lost 3 bases, and 4 bases stayed unmatched. Germline V lookup: CDR1 SGDLS, CDR2 YYNGEE. The CDR3 is 15 residues long. CDR3 residues: CASSEGDRDYNEQFF. For the CDR3, the DNA is TGTGCCAGCAGCGAGGGGGACAGGGACTACAATGAGCAGTTCTTC.

This clonotype is categorized as medium-sized. The rearrangement joins TRBV9 to TRBJ2-3, with unresolved D. Germline V lookup: CDR1 SGDLS, CDR2 YYNGEE. This CDR3 is 12 amino acids long. V lost 5 bases and J lost 6, with 10 bases in between. The CDR3 DNA is TGTGCCAGCAGTTCCTTGGCCGATACGCAGTATTTT. Translated, it gives CASSSLADTQYF.

V is TRBV9 and J is TRBJ2-5; D is uncertain. The CDR3 has 13 amino acids. V shed 0 bases and J shed 2 bases, with 5 bases lying between them. Germline V gene lookup returns CDR1 SGDLS and CDR2 YYNGEE. CDR3 in amino acids: CASSVGGQETQYF. CDR3 coding DNA: TGTGCCAGCAGCGTAGGGGGACAAGAGACCCAGTACTTC.

This clonotype was seen repeatedly, ten times or more. The chain joins TRBV9 to TRBJ2-1, with a weak D call TRBD2 (5 bases). From germline, CDR1 is SGDLS and CDR2 YYNGEE. This CDR3 has 15 amino acids. The V and J ends lost 3 bases and 6 bases respectively, with 16 bases between them. This CDR3 is CASSGEIPGTNEQFF. The CDR3 region has the DNA TGTGCCAGCAGCGGGGAGATTCCGGGAACCAATGAGCAGTTCTTC.

This clonotype was seen many times. The genes are TRBV9 and TRBJ2-3; 10 bases fit TRBD2. CDR1 and CDR2 from the germline V gene are SGDLS and YYNGEE. This CDR3 has 14 residues. The J segment lost 5 bases and the V segment lost 6 bases, leaving 6 bases of the junction unmatched. The chain's CDR3 is CASTGTSEIDTQYF. For the CDR3, the DNA is TGTGCCAGCACCGGGACTAGCGAAATAGATACGCAGTATTTT. The variable domain in full, completed from reference TRBV9 and TRBJ2-3, reads DSGVTQTPKHLITATGQRVTLRCSPRSGDLSVYWYQQSLDQGLQFLIQYYNGEERAKGNILERFSAQQFPDLHSELNLSSLELGDSALYFCASTGTSEIDTQYFGPGTRLTVL.

This clonotype was found many times. The chain joins TRBV9 to TRBJ2-1; 7 bases agree with TRBD1. This CDR3 spans 17 amino acids. Germline-derived CDR1 and CDR2 are SGDLS and YYNGEE. Trimming removed 3 bases from V and 0 bases from J; junction bases left unmatched: 9. The CDR3 sequence: CASSASGTESSYNEQFF. CDR3 bases: TGTGCCAGCAGCGCCTCCGGGACAGAGAGCTCCTACAATGAGCAGTTCTTC.

Details on this clonotype: It may be a read error: a sequence one base away is much more abundant. The rearrangement links TRBV9 to TRBJ2-7, with TRBD1 as a possible D gene (6 bases). From germline, CDR1 is SGDLS and CDR2 YYNGEE. The CDR3 loop spans 14 amino acids. The ends were cut back, 4 bases at V and 2 bases at J, with 13 bases in the middle. CDR3 sequence (DNA): TGTGCCAGCAGCTCGGAACAGGGAGCCTACGAGCAGTACTTC. Translation gives CASSSEQGAYEQYF.

This clonotype was seen many times. The chain combines TRBV9 with TRBJ1-2; no definite D call. Trimming removed 6 bases from V and 0 bases from J, with 9 bases in between. Germline assignment: CDR1 SGDLS and CDR2 YYNGEE. The CDR3 extends over 13 amino acids. The CDR3 coding sequence is TGTGCCAGCACCGCGTCTGCTAACTATGGCTACACCTTC. Translated, it gives CASTASANYGYTF.

This clonotype showed up many times. The CDR3 sequence: CASSVEGWDQPQHF. CDR3 nucleotides: TGTGCCAGCAGCGTAGAAGGGTGGGATCAGCCCCAGCATTTT. The chain links TRBV9 to TRBJ1-5; no definite D call. CDR3 length: 14 amino acids. Germline CDR1 reads SGDLS; CDR2 reads YYNGEE. The V gene lost 0 bases and the J gene lost 5 bases, with 9 bases spanning the gap.

This clonotype was detected ten times or more. The chain uses TRBV9 and TRBJ2-2; 7 bases match TRBD2. V trimming: 5 bases; J trimming: 6 bases; junction bases outside the gene matches: 7. Per germline, CDR1 SGDLS and CDR2 YYNGEE. The CDR3 has 14 amino acids. The CDR3 nucleotides are TGTGCCAGCAGGGGGGACTATCGACCCGGGGAGCTGTTTTTT. Translating gives CASRGDYRPGELFF.

This clonotype is categorized as medium-sized. This rearrangement joins TRBV9 to TRBJ1-1; D possibly corresponds to TRBD1 (5 bases). V was shortened by 0 bases and J by 2 bases, with 8 bases between the two germline ends. The CDR3 extends over 14 amino acids. Germline V gene data show CDR1 as SGDLS and CDR2 as YYNGEE. The CDR3 DNA reads TGTGCCAGCAGCGTAGTAGGGGCCAACACTGAAGCTTTCTTT. Its protein is CASSVVGANTEAFF. The whole variable domain, remainder taken from reference TRBV9 and TRBJ1-1, is DSGVTQTPKHLITATGQRVTLRCSPRSGDLSVYWYQQSLDQGLQFLIQYYNGEERAKGNILERFSAQQFPDLHSELNLSSLELGDSALYFCASSVVGANTEAFFGQGTRLTVV.

This clonotype was recorded at least ten times. This sequence joins TRBV9 and TRBJ2-5; D perhaps matches TRBD2 (8 bases). This CDR3 is built from 16 residues. Trimming left V 0 bases short and J 1 base short, with 13 bases between. The germline gives CDR1 SGDLS, CDR2 YYNGEE. Written as DNA, the CDR3 is TGTGCCAGCAGCGTAGAGGGGGCGGGGGGCCAAGAGACCCAGTACTTC. The encoded protein is CASSVEGAGGQETQYF.

This clonotype was observed at least ten times. The chain couples TRBV9 to TRBJ2-7; maybe TRBD1 (5 bases). CDR1 and CDR2 from the germline V gene are SGDLS and YYNGEE. Trimming pared 0 bases from V and 0 bases from J, leaving 7 bases between. The length of the CDR3 is 14 residues. The CDR3, as DNA: TGTGCCAGCAGCGTAGAGGGGATCTCCTACGAGCAGTACTTC. Translated: CASSVEGISYEQYF.

Ten or more counts support this clonotype. V gene TRBV9 combines with J gene TRBJ2-2; 11 bases align to TRBD1. The CDR3 has 15 amino acids. J lost 8 bases, V lost 3 bases, and 6 bases had no gene match. Per germline, CDR1 SGDLS and CDR2 YYNGEE. In DNA form, the CDR3 reads TGTGCCAGCAGCGCCGGACAGGGGGCCTCTGGGGAGCTGTTTTTT. It encodes CASSAGQGASGELFF.

This clonotype was observed at least ten times. The chain is built from TRBV9 and TRBJ1-1; a weak D match, TRBD1 (6 bases). CDR1 SGDLS and CDR2 YYNGEE come from the germline V gene. V was cut by 0 bases and J by 4 bases, with 16 bases left in between. The CDR3 totals 16 residues. The CDR3 is CASSVGSGAMGTEAFF. The DNA of the CDR3 is TGTGCCAGCAGCGTAGGGTCGGGGGCGATGGGCACTGAAGCTTTCTTT.

The gene calls are TRBV9 and TRBJ2-1; D may be TRBD1 (6 bases). Germline V CDR1 and CDR2: SGDLS, YYNGEE. V lost 0 bases, J lost 2 bases, and 9 bases lay in between. This CDR3 spans 15 amino acids. CDR3 sequence: CASSVGQATYNEQFF. In DNA form, the CDR3 reads TGTGCCAGCAGCGTAGGACAGGCGACCTACAATGAGCAGTTCTTC.